The clone carrying this T cell receptor (beta chain) was counted at least ten times. The antigen is unknown. The data derive from a study of T cells after yellow fever vaccination. Findings and caveats of the study: Booster sampling recovered most clones from primary vaccination (approximately 97% CD4, approximately 90% CD8). Abundant clonotypes from the bulk population could get into FACS-sorted repertoires as contaminants.

The CDR3 length is 14 residues. V lost 4 bases and J lost 0, with 9 bases in between. Germline CDR1 and CDR2: SGHTA and FQGNSA. A process of 5'RACE template switching, which added a universal primer site and UMIs, was used to make TCR cDNA. One entry per CDR3 protein, called by TCRdb with MiXCR from the 5' RACE reads. The profile covers hundreds of thousands of distinct CDR3 sequences, with roughly 13% appearing a single time and about an eighth taken by the ten largest. Sequences were derived from PBMCs, sampled on the day of the yellow fever booster vaccination. The TCR was taken from a young man who received the YFV17D yellow fever vaccine. This rearrangement joins TRBV7-2 to TRBJ1-1; D unclear. The CDR3 bases are TGTGCCAGCAGCTCCGGACGGATGAACACTGAAGCTTTCTTT. Its protein product is CASSSGRMNTEAFF.